Listed below are T cell receptor beta chains from one sample, sequenced in a study of cytomegalovirus exposure and HLA in healthy donors. This table comes from immunoSEQ multiplex PCR, and its TCRdb copy is limited to in-frame clones, with some not included. The data contain more than 100,000 clones, 70% to 90% of them singletons. Sequenced input: PBMCs. The receptors shown here come from a young woman in good health and CMV-seropositive. Both conserved end residues are part of each CDR3. Each record gives: J gene, V gene, clone size, D gene, CDR3 protein, CDR3 DNA. D genes are given only for firm matches. Clone size appears in some rows only: once, few, many, or a class for an expanded clone.

TRBJ2-7,TRBV20-1,.,.,CSATYSYEQYF,TGCAGTGCTACCTACTCCTACGAGCAGTACTTC
TRBJ2-2,TRBV6-1,.,.,CASSEGGRAGELFF,TGTGCCAGCAGTGAGGGGGGAAGGGCCGGGGAGCTGTTTTTT
TRBJ1-4,TRBV6-1,.,TRBD1,CASSGTGGYANEKLFF,TGTGCCAGCAGTGGGACAGGGGGCTATGCTAATGAAAAACTGTTTTTT
TRBJ1-1,TRBV10-3,.,TRBD1,CAIKGTAMNTEAFF,TGTGCCATCAAAGGGACAGCCATGAACACTGAAGCTTTCTTT
TRBJ1-1,TRBV5-6,few,TRBD1,CASSTMTGDTEAFF,TGTGCCAGCAGCACAATGACAGGGGACACTGAAGCTTTCTTT
TRBJ1-1,TRBV28,.,.,CASISNFGVGTEAFF,TGTGCCAGCATCTCTAACTTCGGGGTGGGCACTGAAGCTTTCTTT
TRBJ2-6,TRBV29-1,.,.,CSVEVMNRGANVLTF,TGCAGCGTTGAAGTTATGAACAGGGGGGCCAACGTCCTGACTTTC
TRBJ1-2,TRBV5-4,.,.,CASSFQSPYGYTF,TGTGCCAGCAGCTTTCAATCCCCCTATGGCTACACCTTC
TRBJ2-3,TRBV5-1,.,.,CASSRWTDSTDTQYF,TGCGCCAGCAGCCGCTGGACAGACAGCACAGATACGCAGTATTTT
TRBJ1-1,TRBV30,.,TRBD1,CAWSPPDRGPEAFF,TGTGCCTGGAGTCCACCGGACAGGGGCCCTGAAGCTTTCTTT
TRBJ2-5,TRBV5-6,.,.,CASSSGTFQETQYF,TGTGCCAGCAGCTCTGGTACTTTCCAAGAGACCCAGTACTTC
TRBJ2-6,TRBV5-1,.,TRBD1,CASSSPPQGKTGANVLTF,TGCGCCAGCAGCTCGCCCCCACAGGGGAAAACTGGGGCCAACGTCCTGACTTTC
TRBJ2-7,TRBV9,.,.,CASSVEGHYEQYF,TGTGCCAGCAGCGTAGAGGGACACTACGAGCAGTACTTC
TRBJ1-1,TRBV5-4,once,.,CASSLGSMNTEAFF,TGTGCCAGCAGCCTCGGGTCAATGAACACTGAAGCTTTCTTT
TRBJ1-3,TRBV6-5,.,TRBD1,CASSNDRVSGNTIYF,TGTGCCAGCAGTAACGACAGGGTCTCTGGAAACACCATATATTTT
TRBJ2-1,TRBV5-1,.,TRBD2,CASKEWEGRWNEQFF,TGCGCCAGCAAGGAGTGGGAGGGTCGGTGGAATGAGCAGTTCTTC
TRBJ1-1,TRBV5-4,.,.,CASSLGRGTEAFF,TGTGCCAGCAGCTTGGGCAGGGGCACTGAAGCTTTCTTT
TRBJ1-1,TRBV15,.,.,CATSRDEGVGTEAFF,TGTGCCACCAGCAGAGATGAGGGGGTTGGTACTGAAGCTTTCTTT
TRBJ2-7,TRBV15,.,TRBD1,CATSSHDRGQAIYEQYF,TGTGCCACCAGCTCGCACGACAGGGGGCAAGCCATTTACGAGCAGTACTTC
TRBJ2-3,TRBV5-1,once,.,CASSYGGTDTDTQYF,TGCGCCAGCAGCTATGGGGGGACAGACACAGATACGCAGTATTTT
TRBJ1-2,TRBV4-1,.,.,CASSQTRGSLWGYTF,TGCGCCAGCAGCCAAACCAGGGGATCCCTATGGGGCTACACCTTC
TRBJ1-2,TRBV6-6,.,.,CASTLRTDTRVYGYTF,TGTGCCAGCACCTTAAGAACGGACACCCGAGTTTATGGCTACACCTTC
TRBJ2-4,TRBV5-5,few,.,CASTPYEGVARGIQYF,TGTGCCAGCACCCCTTACGAGGGGGTAGCAAGGGGCATTCAGTACTTC
TRBJ2-5,TRBV5-4,.,.,CASSGPQGNQETQYF,TGTGCCAGCAGCGGACCCCAGGGAAACCAAGAGACCCAGTACTTC
TRBJ2-3,TRBV10-1,.,TRBD2,CASSTAGGLIETDTQYF,TGCGCCAGCAGTACAGCGGGGGGGCTAATAGAGACAGATACGCAGTATTTT